This T cell receptor (beta chain) was observed in a study of long-term antiretroviral therapy in people with HIV. With survey level as its setting, the immunoSEQ assay was v3.0. The assay was immunoSEQ multiplex PCR, and TCRdb's table has in-frame clones only and misses some. The sample carries tens of thousands of clones, 80% recorded once. The material sequenced was unsorted PBMCs, taken 0.3 years after starting antiretroviral therapy. This receptor was obtained from a man aged 40-49 years with HIV.

The CDR3 is CSGVRGGSGNTIYF. The CDR3, as DNA: TGCAGCGGCGTAAGGGGGGGGTCTGGAAACACCATATATTTT. This chain connects TRBV29-1 to TRBJ1-3; D is perhaps TRBD1 (6 bases). Germline lookup yields CDR1 SQVTM and CDR2 ANQGSEA. Between the trimmed V and J ends, which lost 7 bases and 1 base, there was a span of 14 bases. The CDR3 loop spans 14 amino acids.